The 8 T cell receptor beta chains in this list originate from one sample, sequenced in a study of cytomegalovirus exposure and HLA in healthy donors. Data came from immunoSEQ multiplex PCR; TCRdb stores just in-frame clones and leaves some out. The sample shows approximately 150,000 clones, 86% of them seen only once. Input material: PBMCs. The receptors here all came from a man between 18 and 29 years old in good health and CMV-seropositive.

The V call is TRBV9, the J call TRBJ2-1; D may be TRBD2 (6 bases). V lost 2 bases and J 0 bases, leaving 15 bases between the germline ends. Germline V lookup: CDR1 SGDLS, CDR2 YYNGEE. The CDR3 runs 17 residues. The CDR3 sequence: CASSVSPAGNSYNEQFF. DNA of the CDR3: TGTGCCAGCAGCGTGTCTCCCGCGGGGAACTCCTACAATGAGCAGTTCTTC.

The rearrangement links TRBV27 to TRBJ1-2, with 7 bases that match TRBD1. Trimming took 6 bases from V and 4 from J; bases not matched to a gene: 8. The germline V gene encodes CDR1 MNHEY and CDR2 SMNVEV (reference sequence). The CDR3 length is 14 residues. The CDR3 loop reads CASRLTGTAYGYTF. Here the CDR3 DNA reads TGTGCCAGCAGACTGACCGGGACAGCCTATGGCTACACCTTC.

The chain carries TRBV7-2 and TRBJ2-2; 11 positions match TRBD2. Germline V lookup: CDR1 SGHTA, CDR2 FQGNSA. The V and J ends lost 4 bases and 6 bases, in that order; junction bases with no gene match: 4. CDR3 length equals 15 residues. In nucleotides, the CDR3 is TGTGCCAGCAGCTCACTAGCGGGAGTCGCCGGGGAGCTGTTTTTT. Its protein is CASSSLAGVAGELFF. The full variable domain, with the rest looked up from reference TRBV7-2 and TRBJ2-2, is GAGVSQSPSNKVTEKGKDVELRCDPISGHTALYWYRQSLGQGLEFLIYFQGNSAPDKSGLPSDRFSAERTGGSVSTLTIQRTQQEDSAVYLCASSSLAGVAGELFFGEGSRLTVL.

V and J are TRBV28 and TRBJ1-4, with D perhaps TRBD1 (5 bases). The CDR3 is 12 amino acids. CDR1 and CDR2 (germline): MDHEN, SYDVKM. Trimming took off 6 bases at V and 13 bases at J, with 15 bases between the two ends. CDR3: CASSPGLGGLFF. CDR3 DNA sequence: TGTGCCAGCAGCCCGGGACTGGGTGGACTGTTTTTT.

The chain joins TRBV5-4 to TRBJ2-5; D possibly corresponds to TRBD1 (7 bases). This CDR3 has 17 amino acids. The V gene's germline CDR1 is SGHNT and CDR2 YYREEE (reference sequence). Trimming stripped 4 bases from V and 4 bases from J, with 23 bases between. CDR3 protein: CASSPVPQSRGAETQYF. Written as DNA, the CDR3 is TGTGCCAGCAGCCCAGTACCCCAATCCAGGGGGGCAGAGACCCAGTACTTC.

The CDR3 DNA follows: TGTGCCAGCAGCCCGCGGGGCGATACGCAGTATTTT. It yields the protein CASSPRGDTQYF. The V call is TRBV4-2, the J call TRBJ2-3; a weak D match, TRBD2 (6 bases). The CDR3 runs to 12 residues. Trimming cost V 4 bases and J 6 bases, with 8 bases left between them. Germline assignment: CDR1 LGHNA and CDR2 YNFKEQ.

This clone was observed a few times. The rearrangement uses TRBV2 and TRBJ2-7; 9 bases fit TRBD1. Germline V gene sequence: CDR1 SNHLY, CDR2 FYNNEI. This CDR3 region has 14 residues. J gave up 3 bases and V 7 bases, and 7 bases lay outside the gene matches. CDR3 nucleotides: TGTGCCAGCACCGAGGGACAGGGAGGCTACGAGCAGTACTTC. Its translation is CASTEGQGGYEQYF.

The chain employs TRBV5-6 and TRBJ2-3; tentatively, D is TRBD2 (5 bases). Germline CDR1 is SGHDT and CDR2 is YYEEEE. The ends were cut back, 1 base at V and 5 bases at J, with 14 bases in the middle. The CDR3 runs 15 residues. The CDR3 protein is CASSLLPGSGDTQYF. The CDR3 nucleotides read TGTGCCAGCAGCTTGCTGCCGGGGAGTGGAGATACGCAGTATTTT.